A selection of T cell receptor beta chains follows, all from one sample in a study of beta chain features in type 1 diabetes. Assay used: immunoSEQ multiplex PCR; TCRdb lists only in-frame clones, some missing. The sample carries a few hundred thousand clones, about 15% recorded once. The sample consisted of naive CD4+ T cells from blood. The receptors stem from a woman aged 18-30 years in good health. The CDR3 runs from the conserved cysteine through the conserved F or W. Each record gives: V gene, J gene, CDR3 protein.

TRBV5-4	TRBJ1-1	CASSLEMIPTGPMNTEAFF
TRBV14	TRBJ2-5	CASSQVRETQYF
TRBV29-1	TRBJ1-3	CSALFVTGKNTIYF
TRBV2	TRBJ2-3	CASKSGGVRTDTQYF
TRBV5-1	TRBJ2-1	CASSLAVFNVNEQFF
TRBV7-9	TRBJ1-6	CATRQAEASPLHF
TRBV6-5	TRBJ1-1	CASSSETGKAFF
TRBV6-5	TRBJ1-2	CASADSYGYTF
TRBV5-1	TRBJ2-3	CASSRLETGGDTQYF
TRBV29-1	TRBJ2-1	CSVGGAGTNNEQFF
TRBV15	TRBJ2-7	CATSRAGDRVWEQYF
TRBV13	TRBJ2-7	CASSRDSPYEQYF
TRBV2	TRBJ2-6	CASSLASRTNVLTF
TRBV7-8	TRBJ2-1	CASSSGLAESDEQFF
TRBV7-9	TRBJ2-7	CASSLEYHEQYF
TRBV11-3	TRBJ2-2	CASSQGHRGFGELFF
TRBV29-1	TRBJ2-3	CSVGGRGRDTQYF
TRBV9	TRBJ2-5	CASSRGLAEIQETQYF
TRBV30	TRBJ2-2	CAWRGEGTGELFF
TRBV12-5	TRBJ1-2	CASGFPDSSYGYTF
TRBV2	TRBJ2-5	CASMGLAGRETQYF
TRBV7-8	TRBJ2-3	CASSFMGQGQYF
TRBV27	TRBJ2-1	CASTTSGSNNEQFF
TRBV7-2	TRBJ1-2	CASSPGGLRYGYTF
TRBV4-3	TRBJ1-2	CASSHLTGPDLYGYTF
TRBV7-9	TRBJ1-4	CASSPTGQEEKLFF
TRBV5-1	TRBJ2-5	CASSPGGSAGWETQYF
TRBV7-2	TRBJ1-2	CASRDSNNYGYTF
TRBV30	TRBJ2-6	CACTTGSDSGANVLTF
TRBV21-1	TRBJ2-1	CASSKTLVHEQFF
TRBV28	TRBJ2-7	CASRLTGAYEQYF
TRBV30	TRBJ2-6	CACLEVSGANVLTF
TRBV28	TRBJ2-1	CASSSETRFYGEQFF
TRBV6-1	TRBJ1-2	CASSERGSGWSLAVYTF
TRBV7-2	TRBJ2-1	CASSLFATSGSYNEQFF
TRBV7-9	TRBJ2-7	CASSDGQGRYEQYF
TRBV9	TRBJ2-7	CASSPMGRESSYEQYF
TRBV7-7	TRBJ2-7	CASSTGLAASYEQYF
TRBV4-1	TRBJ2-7	CASSKTSYEQYF
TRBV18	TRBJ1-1	CASSPQGVGRGAFF